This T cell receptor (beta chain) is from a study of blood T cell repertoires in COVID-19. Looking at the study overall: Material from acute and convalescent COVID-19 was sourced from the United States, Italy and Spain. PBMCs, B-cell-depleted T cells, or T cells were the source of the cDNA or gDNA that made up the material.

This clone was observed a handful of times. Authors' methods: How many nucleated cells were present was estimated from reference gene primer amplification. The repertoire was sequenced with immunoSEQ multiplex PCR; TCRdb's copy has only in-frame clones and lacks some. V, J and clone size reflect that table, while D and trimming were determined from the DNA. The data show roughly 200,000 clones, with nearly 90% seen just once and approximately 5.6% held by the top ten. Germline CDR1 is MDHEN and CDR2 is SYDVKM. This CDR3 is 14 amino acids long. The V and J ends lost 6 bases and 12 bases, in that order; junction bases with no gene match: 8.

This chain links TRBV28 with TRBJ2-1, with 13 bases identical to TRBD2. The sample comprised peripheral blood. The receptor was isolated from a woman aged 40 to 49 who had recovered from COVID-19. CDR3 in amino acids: CASRFGLAGVVQFF. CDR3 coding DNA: TGTGCCAGCAGGTTTGGACTAGCGGGAGTAGTGCAGTTCTTC.